The present T cell receptor beta chain was sequenced within a study of cytomegalovirus exposure and HLA in healthy donors. To note about this clone: Its target is unknown.

The PCR was carried out with 60 Vbeta primers and 13 Jbeta primers. The protocol was immunoSEQ multiplex PCR, while the TCRdb copy is restricted to in-frame clones and leaves out a portion. The top ten hold about 3.8% of the sample, which has roughly 120,000 clones, about 86% seen once. The CDR3 runs 15 residues. Germline-derived CDR1 and CDR2 are MDHEN and SYDVKM. The V end was cut by 5 bases, the J end by 2 bases, with 15 bases between. Findings and caveats of the study: In a later analysis, at a false discovery rate of 0.05, 17,000 or so TCR beta sequences were associated with HLA alleles.

Material: PBMCs. The V and J genes are TRBV28 and TRBJ1-2; possibly TRBD1 for D (5 bases). This TCR was sampled from a woman younger than 45 in good health and CMV-seronegative. The CDR3 nucleotides are TGTGCCAGCAGTCCCCGCACGGCAGGGAACTATGGCTACACCTTC. Residues: CASSPRTAGNYGYTF.